Below, one T cell receptor beta chain is given with its context. The data were taken from a study of T cells expressing NK-cell markers. TCRdb processed the 5' RACE reads again and assigns one entry to each CDR3 protein, with no DNA. The listing contains 150,000 to 180,000 distinct CDR3 sequences. The CDR3 extends over 11 amino acids. Per the germline V gene, CDR1 is MDHEN and CDR2 is SYDVKM. V is TRBV28 and J is TRBJ1-2. Material for sequencing was blood T cells: a sorted CD56 or NKG2C T cell subset, CD4+ or CD8+ T cells, or bulk PBMC T cells (not recorded which). This TCR was recovered from a woman aged 45-65 years in good health. The CDR3 region is CASSFSLGYTF.